One and the same sample provided the 15 T cell receptor beta chains below, sequenced in a study of CD8+ T cells in alopecia areata. After isolation, RNA underwent reverse transcription to generate cDNA as the sequencing template. The protocol was immunoSEQ multiplex PCR, while the TCRdb copy is restricted to in-frame clones and leaves out a portion. The sample includes more than 11,000 clones, 50% to 60% of them seen just once. CD25+CD127- cells were obtained by sorting CD4+ cells, for about 5 patients. The sample comprised CD4+ Tregs sorted from blood. All receptors derive from a human donor with alopecia areata.

The V gene is TRBV7-2, the J gene TRBJ2-7, with D possibly TRBD2 on 6 matching bases. V lost 6 bases, J lost 0 bases, and 15 bases lay in between. The CDR3 is 15 residues long. The germline CDR1 and CDR2 sequences are SGHTA and FQGNSA. The CDR3: CASRQTGLTSYEQYF. The CDR3 DNA reads as TGTGCCAGCAGACAAACGGGACTCACCTCCTACGAGCAGTACTTC.

The chain's CDR3 is CASSIGADTQYF. The DNA of the CDR3 is TGCGCCAGCAGTATAGGGGCAGATACGCAGTATTTT. The chain combines TRBV10-1 with TRBJ2-3; TRBD1 is a possible D gene (5 bases). Germline CDR1 reads WNHNN; CDR2 reads SYGVQD (reference sequence). V lost 5 bases and J 4 bases, leaving 7 bases between the germline ends. This CDR3 is 12 amino acids long.

The chain employs TRBV27 and TRBJ2-1; unclear D gene. V lost 3 bases, J lost 4 bases, and 7 bases lay in between. The CDR3 has 13 amino acids. Germline V gene sequence: CDR1 MNHEY, CDR2 SMNVEV (reference sequence). Written as DNA, the CDR3 is TGTGCCAGCAGTTTTATCCAATACAATGAGCAGTTCTTC. As protein: CASSFIQYNEQFF.

This chain joins TRBV5-1 and TRBJ2-7; TRBD1 matches 7 bases. V lost 1 base and J lost 4; bases outside the gene matches: 5. Germline V lookup: CDR1 SGHRS, CDR2 YFSETQ. This CDR3 is built from 14 residues. The CDR3 sequence is CASSLRGGEYEQYF. CDR3 sequence (DNA): TGCGCCAGCAGCTTGAGAGGGGGCGAGTACGAGCAGTACTTC.

This chain joins TRBV19 and TRBJ2-1; D may match TRBD1 or TRBD2 (5 bases each). The CDR3 is made up of 17 amino acids. With 3 bases removed from V and 9 bases from J, the gap between germline ends came to 24 bases. Per the germline V gene, CDR1 is LNHDA and CDR2 is SQIVND (reference sequence). The DNA for the CDR3 is TGTGCCAGTAGTATTTTTTTTGGGACGCCGCCAGATAGTGAGCAGTTCTTC. It translates to CASSIFFGTPPDSEQFF.

This sequence joins TRBV20-1 and TRBJ2-1; no firm D call. This CDR3 is built from 10 residues. The germline V gene encodes CDR1 DFQATT and CDR2 SNEGSKA (reference sequence). Trimming removed 3 bases at V and 8 bases at J, with 5 bases between. The CDR3 nucleotides are TGCAGTGCTAGGGGGTATGAGCAGTTCTTC. Protein sequence: CSARGYEQFF.

V usage is TRBV29-1 and J usage is TRBJ2-5; D gene ambiguous. In germline, CDR1 is SQVTM, CDR2 ANQGSEA. Trimming removed 4 bases at V and 5 bases at J, with 8 bases between. CDR3 size: 11 residues. In DNA, the CDR3 is TGCAGCGTTGTGGTATTGGAGACCCAGTACTTC. It codes for CSVVVLETQYF.

CDR3 sequence reads: CASSNSGGSEAFF. CDR3 in DNA: TGTGCCAGCTCTAATTCGGGGGGCTCTGAAGCTTTCTTT. The chain carries TRBV7-9 and TRBJ1-1; D may be TRBD1 (6 bases). The germline V and J ends were trimmed by 8 bases and 6 bases, with 16 bases remaining between them. This CDR3 region has 13 residues. Germline V gene sequence: CDR1 SEHNR, CDR2 FQNEAQ (reference sequence).

The CDR3 region is CASSLQRQLDTQYF. The CDR3 DNA reads TGCGCCAGCAGCTTGCAGCGACAGCTTGATACGCAGTATTTT. The rearrangement joins TRBV5-1 to TRBJ2-3; D possibly corresponds to TRBD1 (5 bases). V lost 1 base and J 6 bases, leaving 12 bases between the germline ends. The CDR3 spans 14 residues. The germline gives CDR1 SGHRS, CDR2 YFSETQ. Full variable domain (remainder filled in from reference TRBV5-1 and TRBJ2-3): KAGVTQTPRYLIKTRGQQVTLSCSPISGHRSVSWYQQTPGQGLQFLFEYFSETQRNKGNFPGRFSGRQFSNSRSEMNVSTLELGDSALYLCASSLQRQLDTQYFGPGTRLTVL.

This clone occurred a few times. The rearrangement links TRBV18 to TRBJ1-1, with D tentatively TRBD1 (5 bases). This CDR3 is 13 amino acids long. Deletions cut 2 bases from V and 1 base from J, with 5 bases between. CDR1 is KGHSH and CDR2 is LQKENI in the germline V gene. The CDR3 reads CASSPTGNTEAFF. The CDR3 DNA reads as TGTGCCAGCTCACCAACAGGGAACACTGAAGCTTTCTTT.

The chain joins TRBV29-1 to TRBJ1-1, with a weak D call TRBD1 (5 bases). V lost 1 base and J lost 5, with 11 bases in between. The CDR3 sequence is 13 residues long. Germline V gives CDR1 SQVTM, CDR2 ANQGSEA. The CDR3 reads CSVEGTQGTEAFF. The DNA of the CDR3 is TGCAGCGTTGAAGGCACTCAGGGAACTGAAGCTTTCTTT.

The chain carries TRBV7-9 and TRBJ2-2; TRBD2 matches at 14 bases. V gave up 1 base and J gave up 6 bases; unmatched junction bases: 7. The CDR3 has 18 residues. Germline CDR1 reads SEHNR; CDR2 reads FQNEAQ (reference sequence). CDR3 nucleotides: TGTGCCAGCAGCTTAGAGATGGGACTAGCGGGAGTGGCCGGGGAGCTGTTTTTT. It translates to CASSLEMGLAGVAGELFF.

The rearrangement uses TRBV5-1 and TRBJ2-1; TRBD2 agrees at 8 bases. V dropped 5 bases and J dropped 4; count of bases not matched to a gene: 2. The CDR3 is made up of 13 amino acids. Per germline, CDR1 SGHRS and CDR2 YFSETQ. The CDR3 nucleotides read TGCGCCAGCAGACTAGCGGAATACAATGAGCAGTTCTTC. Its translation is CASRLAEYNEQFF.

The rearrangement joins TRBV19 to TRBJ1-5, with D tentatively TRBD1 (5 bases). Trimming pared 3 bases from V and 4 bases from J, leaving 10 bases between. The CDR3 extends over 14 amino acids. From germline, CDR1 is LNHDA and CDR2 SQIVND (reference sequence). The CDR3 DNA follows: TGTGCCAGTAGTATGGGGGGGTCTAATCAGCCCCAGCATTTT. This codes for CASSMGGSNQPQHF.

This chain links TRBV6-5 with TRBJ2-4; D perhaps matches TRBD1 (6 bases). Trimming cost V 0 bases and J 8 bases, with 11 bases left between them. Germline values: CDR1 MNHEY, CDR2 SVGAGI. The CDR3 length is 14 residues. Here the CDR3 reads CASSYSKPGDIQYF. In DNA, the CDR3 is TGTGCCAGCAGTTACTCGAAGCCAGGGGACATTCAGTACTTC.